This TCR beta chain is drawn from a study of blood T cell repertoires in COVID-19. The wider study: Samples representing acute and convalescent COVID-19 were sourced from the United States, Italy and Spain. In each case, the material was cDNA or gDNA derived from T cells, B-cell-depleted T cells, or PBMCs.

V was clipped by 1 base and J by 8 bases, with 11 bases between them. This CDR3 is 13 amino acids long. In the authors' methods: Amplification with reference gene primers provided the estimates of nucleated cell counts. Profiled with immunoSEQ multiplex PCR; TCRdb holds only in-frame clones, not every one. The V and J calls and clone size are taken from that table; D and trimming were inferred from the DNA. The sample lists just over 95,000 clones, about 83% occurring once. Sequencing was done on a sample of peripheral blood. The sequence came from a human donor in a cohort sampled during active COVID-19. V usage is TRBV12-3 or TRBV12-4 and J usage is TRBJ1-2, with D tentatively TRBD1 (5 bases). The CDR3 region is CASSLVSGLGYTF. CDR3 DNA: TGTGCCAGCAGTTTAGTGTCAGGGCTCGGCTACACCTTC.